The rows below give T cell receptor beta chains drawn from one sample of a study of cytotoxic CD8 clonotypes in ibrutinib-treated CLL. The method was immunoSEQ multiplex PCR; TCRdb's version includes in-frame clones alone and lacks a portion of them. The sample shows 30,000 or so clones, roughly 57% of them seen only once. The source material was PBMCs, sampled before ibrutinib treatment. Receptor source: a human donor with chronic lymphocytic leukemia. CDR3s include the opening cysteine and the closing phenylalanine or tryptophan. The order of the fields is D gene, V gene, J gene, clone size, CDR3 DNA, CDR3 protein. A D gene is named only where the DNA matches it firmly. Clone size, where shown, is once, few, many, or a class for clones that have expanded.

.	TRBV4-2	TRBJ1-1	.	TGTGCCAGCAGCCAAGTCGGCGGGACTGAAGCTTTCTTT	CASSQVGGTEAFF
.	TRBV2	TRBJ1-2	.	TGTGCCACCAAAGAGGGTCCCTCGGGCTACACCTTC	CATKEGPSGYTF
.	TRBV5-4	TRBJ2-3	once	TGTGCCAGCAGCCTAACAGGGTCAGATACGCAGTATTTT	CASSLTGSDTQYF
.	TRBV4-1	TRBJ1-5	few	TGCGCCAGCAGCCAAGTAGCAGGGATGCTTTACCATAGCAATCAGCCCCAGCATTTT	CASSQVAGMLYHSNQPQHF
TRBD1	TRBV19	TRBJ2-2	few	TGTGCCAGCCGGACAGGGCCCTCTCCCGGGGAGCTGTTTTTT	CASRTGPSPGELFF
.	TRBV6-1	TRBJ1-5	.	TGTGCCAGCAGTGAAGCGGCAGGGGCTTATCAGCCCCAGCATTTT	CASSEAAGAYQPQHF
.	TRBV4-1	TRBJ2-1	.	TGCGCCAGCAGCCGCCGGGTTTTAGTCAATGAGCAGTTCTTC	CASSRRVLVNEQFF
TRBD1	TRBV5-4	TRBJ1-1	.	TGTGCCAGCAGCTCGGGGACAGGGGGCAGAAGGACTGAAGCTTTCTTT	CASSSGTGGRRTEAFF
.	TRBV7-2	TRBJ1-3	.	TGTGCCAGCAGCTCAGGGTCGGGAAACACCATATATTTT	CASSSGSGNTIYF
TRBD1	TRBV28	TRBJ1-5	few	TGTGCCAGCAGTTTACCCCCGACAGGGAGTCAGCCCCAGCATTTT	CASSLPPTGSQPQHF
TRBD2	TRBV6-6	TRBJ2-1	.	TGTGCCAGCACCCTTAGCGGGATTAATGAGCAGTTCTTC	CASTLSGINEQFF
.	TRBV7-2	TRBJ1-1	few	TGTGCCAGCGGCCTTGGTGCTGAAGCTTTCTTT	CASGLGAEAFF
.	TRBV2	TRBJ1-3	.	TGTGCCAGTGCAGGGTTGATCTCTGGAAACACCATATATTTT	CASAGLISGNTIYF
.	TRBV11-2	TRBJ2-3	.	TGTGCCAGCAGCTTATTTTCCAGCACAGATACGCAGTATTTT	CASSLFSSTDTQYF
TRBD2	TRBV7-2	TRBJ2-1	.	TGTGCCAGCAGCTTAGAGACTAGCGGGGGCAATGAGCAGTTCTTC	CASSLETSGGNEQFF
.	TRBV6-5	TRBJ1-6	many	TGTGCCAGCAGCCCCTGGGGGGCCTATAATTCACCCCTCCACTTT	CASSPWGAYNSPLHF
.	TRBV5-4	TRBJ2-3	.	TGTGCCAGCAGCTTGCAGGGCACAGATACGCAGTATTTT	CASSLQGTDTQYF
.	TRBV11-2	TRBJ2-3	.	TGTGCCAGCAGCCCCGCGGTCCGCCGGGATACGCAGTATTTT	CASSPAVRRDTQYF
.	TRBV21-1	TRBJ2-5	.	TGTGCCAGCAGCAAAGACAGGACACAAGAGACCCAGTACTTC	CASSKDRTQETQYF
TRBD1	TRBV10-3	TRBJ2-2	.	TGTGCCGTGACAGGGGACGGTACCGGGGAGCTGTTTTTT	CAVTGDGTGELFF
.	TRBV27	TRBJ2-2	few	TGTGCCAGCAGTCTCGCGATGGCCGGGGAGCTGTTTTTT	CASSLAMAGELFF
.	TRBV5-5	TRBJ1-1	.	TGTGCCAGCAGCTGGGAACTGCTATCCACTGAAGCTTTCTTT	CASSWELLSTEAFF
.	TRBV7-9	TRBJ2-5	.	TGTGCCAGCAGCACTAATAGGGGGGGTGAGACCCAGTACTTC	CASSTNRGGETQYF
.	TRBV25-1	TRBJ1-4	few	TGTGCCAGCAGTGAAATTGGAGCCGGCATTGGCAAACTGTTTTTT	CASSEIGAGIGKLFF
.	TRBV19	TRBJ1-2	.	TGTGCCAGTAGTTCAAGGTGGTTAGCTAACTATGGCTACACCTTC	CASSSRWLANYGYTF
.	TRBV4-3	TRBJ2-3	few	TGCGCCAGCAGCCAAGGGGCCACAGATACGCAGTATTTT	CASSQGATDTQYF
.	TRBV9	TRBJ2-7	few	TGTGCCAGCAGCGTAGGACAGACACCCTACGAGCAGTACTTC	CASSVGQTPYEQYF
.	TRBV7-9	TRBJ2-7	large	TGTGCCAGCAGCTTAGGACAGAACTACGAGCAGTACTTC	CASSLGQNYEQYF
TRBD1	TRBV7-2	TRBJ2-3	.	TGTGCCAGCAGCTCCAGGGGGCCGGGGGGCACAGATACGCAGTATTTT	CASSSRGPGGTDTQYF
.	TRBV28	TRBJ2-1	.	TGTGCCAGCAAAGTTTTGGGCCGGGAGCAGTTCTTC	CASKVLGREQFF
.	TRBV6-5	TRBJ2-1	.	TGTGCCAGCAGATCCACGAGCCTCGATGAGCAGTTCTTC	CASRSTSLDEQFF
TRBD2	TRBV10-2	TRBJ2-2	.	TGCGCCAGCAGCTATAGCGGGAGAGGCACCGGGGAGCTGTTTTTT	CASSYSGRGTGELFF
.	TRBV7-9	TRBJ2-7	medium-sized	TGTGCCAGCAGCTTGCTAGCTAACTCCTACGAGCAGTACTTC	CASSLLANSYEQYF
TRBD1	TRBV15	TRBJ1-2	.	TGTGCCACCAGCAGAGCCCAAGGCCAGGGGGCGGATTCGAGGGGCTACACCTTC	CATSRAQGQGADSRGYTF
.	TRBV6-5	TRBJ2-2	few	TGTGCCAGCAGTTACCCGGGAGCCGGGGAGCTGTTTTTT	CASSYPGAGELFF
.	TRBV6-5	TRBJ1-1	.	TGTGCCAGCAGTTACTCGTTTTATAAGGACACTGAAGCTTTCTTT	CASSYSFYKDTEAFF
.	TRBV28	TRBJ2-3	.	TGTGCCAGCAGTTCAGGGGCCGATACGCAGTATTTT	CASSSGADTQYF
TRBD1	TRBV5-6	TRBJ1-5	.	TGTGCCAGCAGCTTGGGACAGGGGAACGGTCAGCCCCAGCATTTT	CASSLGQGNGQPQHF
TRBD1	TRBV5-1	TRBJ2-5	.	TGCGCCAGCAGCTGGGGGACAGGACACCAAGAGACCCAGTACTTC	CASSWGTGHQETQYF
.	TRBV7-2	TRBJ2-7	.	TGTGCCAGCAGCTTAGGGGTGGTCAGTGGATACGAGCAGTACTTC	CASSLGVVSGYEQYF
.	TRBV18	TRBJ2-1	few	TGTGCCAGCTCAGCTAACAGGGTAGAGTCCTACAATGAGCAGTTCTTC	CASSANRVESYNEQFF
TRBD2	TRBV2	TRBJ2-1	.	TGTGCCAGCAGCAGACTAGCGGGAGGCGGTGAGCAGTTCTTC	CASSRLAGGGEQFF
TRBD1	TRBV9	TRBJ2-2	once	TGTGCCAGCAGCGGGAGGGACAGGTCCTACAGGGGGACCGGGGAGCTGTTTTTT	CASSGRDRSYRGTGELFF
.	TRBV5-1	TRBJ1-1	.	TGCGCCAGCAGCTTTTTTCCAGACAGACCCCAAGCTTTCTTT	CASSFFPDRPQAFF
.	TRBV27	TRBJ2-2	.	TGTGCCAGCAGTCCGCGGGTCCCCGGGGAGCTGTTTTTT	CASSPRVPGELFF
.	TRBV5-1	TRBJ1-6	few	TGCGCCAGCAGCCACTCAGGGGCTGGTTCACCCCTCCACTTT	CASSHSGAGSPLHF
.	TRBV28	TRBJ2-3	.	TGTGCCAGCAGTTTGCCAGGGACAGATACGCAGTATTTT	CASSLPGTDTQYF
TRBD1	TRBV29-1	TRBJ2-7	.	TGCAGCGTTGGGGACAGGGGCTACGAGCAGTACTTC	CSVGDRGYEQYF
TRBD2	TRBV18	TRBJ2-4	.	TGTGCCAGCTCGGGAGGGGAGGACCGAGCCAAAAACATTCAGTACTTC	CASSGGEDRAKNIQYF
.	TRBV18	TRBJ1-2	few	TGTGCCAGCTCACCCAATACAGGGAGCAAGAATGGCTACACCTTC	CASSPNTGSKNGYTF
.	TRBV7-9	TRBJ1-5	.	TGTGCCAGCGCTCTTGGGGTTCAGCCCCAGCATTTT	CASALGVQPQHF
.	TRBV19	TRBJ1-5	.	TGTGCCAGTAGTGGAAAGGTCAATCAGCCCCAGCATTTT	CASSGKVNQPQHF
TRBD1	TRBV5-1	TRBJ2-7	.	TGCGCCAGCAGCTTGAGATGGGACAGGGTAACCGAGCAGTACTTC	CASSLRWDRVTEQYF
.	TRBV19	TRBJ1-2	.	TGTGCCAGCTATGGACGGGACTCTAACTATGGCTACACCTTC	CASYGRDSNYGYTF